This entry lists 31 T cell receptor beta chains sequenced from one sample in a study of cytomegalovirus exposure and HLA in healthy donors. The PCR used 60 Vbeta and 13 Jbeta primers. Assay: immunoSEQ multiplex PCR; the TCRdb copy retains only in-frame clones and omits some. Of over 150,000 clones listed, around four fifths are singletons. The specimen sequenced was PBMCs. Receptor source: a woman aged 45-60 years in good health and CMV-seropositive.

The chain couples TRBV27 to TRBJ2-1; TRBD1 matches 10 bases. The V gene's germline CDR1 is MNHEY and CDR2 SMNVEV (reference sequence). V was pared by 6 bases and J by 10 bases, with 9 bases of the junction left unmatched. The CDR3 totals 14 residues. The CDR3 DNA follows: TGTGCCAGCAGGCCTGACAGGGGGCGAAGGGAGCAGTTCTTC. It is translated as CASRPDRGRREQFF.

Written as DNA, the CDR3 is TGTGCCAGCAGCCCAAAAGCGGGGTACGAGCAGTACTTC. This codes for CASSPKAGYEQYF. V usage is TRBV7-9 and J usage is TRBJ2-7; TRBD2 agrees at 7 bases. CDR1 is SEHNR, CDR2 FQNEAQ, per germline (reference sequence). This CDR3 contains 13 residues. V was clipped by 5 bases and J by 4 bases; unmatched bases: 5.

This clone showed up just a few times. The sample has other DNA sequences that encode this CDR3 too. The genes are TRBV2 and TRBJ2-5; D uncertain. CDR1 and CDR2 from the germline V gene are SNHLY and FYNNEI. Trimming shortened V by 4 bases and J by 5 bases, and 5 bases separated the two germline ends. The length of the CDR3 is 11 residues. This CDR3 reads CASSAGETQYF. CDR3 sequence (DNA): TGTGCCAGCAGTGCGGGTGAGACCCAGTACTTC.

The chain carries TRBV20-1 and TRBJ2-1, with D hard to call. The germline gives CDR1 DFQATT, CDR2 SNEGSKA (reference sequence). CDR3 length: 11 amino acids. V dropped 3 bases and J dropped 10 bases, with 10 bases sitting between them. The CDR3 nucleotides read TGCAGTGCTAGGACTCCCGGCGAGCAGTTCTTC. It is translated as CSARTPGEQFF.

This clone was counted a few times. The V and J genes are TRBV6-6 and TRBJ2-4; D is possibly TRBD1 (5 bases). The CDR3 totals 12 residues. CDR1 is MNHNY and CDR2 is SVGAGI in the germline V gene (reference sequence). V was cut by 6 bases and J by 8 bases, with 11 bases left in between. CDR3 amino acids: CASRTGRDIQYF. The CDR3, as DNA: TGTGCCAGCAGAACAGGAAGGGACATTCAGTACTTC.

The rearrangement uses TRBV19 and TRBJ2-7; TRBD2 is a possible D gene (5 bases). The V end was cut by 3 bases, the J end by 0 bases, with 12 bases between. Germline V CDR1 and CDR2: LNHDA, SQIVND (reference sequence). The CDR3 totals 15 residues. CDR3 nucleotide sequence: TGTGCCAGTAGTATCGGAGGCAGGACCTCCTACGAGCAGTACTTC. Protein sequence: CASSIGGRTSYEQYF.

CDR3 DNA: TGTGCCAGCAGTGGGGACTCCGGCGAGCAGTACTTC. This encodes CASSGDSGEQYF. This chain joins TRBV2 and TRBJ2-7; tentatively, D is TRBD2 (6 bases). This CDR3 is built from 12 residues. V shed 4 bases and J shed 6 bases, with 10 bases lying between them. The germline V gene encodes CDR1 SNHLY and CDR2 FYNNEI.

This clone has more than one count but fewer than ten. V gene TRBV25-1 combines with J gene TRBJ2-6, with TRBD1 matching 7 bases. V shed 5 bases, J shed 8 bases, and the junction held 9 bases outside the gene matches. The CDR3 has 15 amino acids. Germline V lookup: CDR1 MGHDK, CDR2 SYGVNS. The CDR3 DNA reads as TGTGCCAGCAGTCCCTTTCGACAGGGAACCAACGTCCTGACTTTC. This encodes CASSPFRQGTNVLTF. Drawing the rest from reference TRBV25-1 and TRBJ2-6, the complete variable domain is EADIYQTPRYLVIGTGKKITLECSQTMGHDKMYWYQQDPGMELHLIHYSYGVNSTEKGDLSSESTVSRIRTEHFPLTLESARPSHTSQYLCASSPFRQGTNVLTFGAGSRLTVL.

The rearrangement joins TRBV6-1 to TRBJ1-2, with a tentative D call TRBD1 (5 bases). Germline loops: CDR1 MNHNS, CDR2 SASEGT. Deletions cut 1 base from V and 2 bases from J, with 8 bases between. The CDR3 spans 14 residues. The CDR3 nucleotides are TGTGCCAGCAGTGAAGGGGGGGGAAACTATGGCTACACCTTC. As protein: CASSEGGGNYGYTF.

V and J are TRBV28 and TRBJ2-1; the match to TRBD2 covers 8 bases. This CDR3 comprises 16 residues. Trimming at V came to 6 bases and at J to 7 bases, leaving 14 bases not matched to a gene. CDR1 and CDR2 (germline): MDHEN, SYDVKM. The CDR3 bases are TGTGCCAGCAGCCCCCCAAGCGGGGGCCTTAGAAATGAGCAGTTCTTC. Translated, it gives CASSPPSGGLRNEQFF.

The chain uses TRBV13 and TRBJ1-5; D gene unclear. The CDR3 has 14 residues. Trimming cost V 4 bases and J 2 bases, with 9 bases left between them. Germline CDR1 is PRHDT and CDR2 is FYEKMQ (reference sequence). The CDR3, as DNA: TGTGCCAGCAGCTCCGCGGGCCGCAATCAGCCCCAGCATTTT. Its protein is CASSSAGRNQPQHF.

The CDR3 DNA sequence: TGCGCCAGCAGCTGGCAGACAGGGGGCCTCTCCTACGAGCAGTACTTC. This codes for CASSWQTGGLSYEQYF. The chain carries TRBV5-1 and TRBJ2-7; 10 bases line up with TRBD1. CDR1 is SGHRS, CDR2 YFSETQ, per germline. V dropped 3 bases and J dropped 0; count of bases not matched to a gene: 6. The CDR3 runs 16 residues.

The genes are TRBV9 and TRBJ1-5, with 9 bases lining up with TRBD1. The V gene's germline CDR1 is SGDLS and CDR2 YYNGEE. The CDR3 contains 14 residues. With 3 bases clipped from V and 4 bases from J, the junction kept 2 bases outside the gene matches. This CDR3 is CASSGGQGNQPQHF. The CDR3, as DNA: TGTGCCAGCAGCGGGGGACAGGGTAATCAGCCCCAGCATTTT.

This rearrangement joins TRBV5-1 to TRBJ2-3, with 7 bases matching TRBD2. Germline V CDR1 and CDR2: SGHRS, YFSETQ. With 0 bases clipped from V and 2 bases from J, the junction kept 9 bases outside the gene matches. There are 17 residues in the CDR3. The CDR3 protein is CASSLGASGKYTDTQYF. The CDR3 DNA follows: TGCGCCAGCAGCTTGGGGGCTAGCGGAAAGTACACAGATACGCAGTATTTT.

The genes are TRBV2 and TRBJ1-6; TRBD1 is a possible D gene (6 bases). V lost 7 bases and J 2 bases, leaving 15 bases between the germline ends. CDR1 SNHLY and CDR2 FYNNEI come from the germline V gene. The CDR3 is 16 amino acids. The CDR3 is CASKGTGSPYNSPLHF. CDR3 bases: TGTGCCAGCAAGGGAACAGGGTCCCCCTATAATTCACCCCTCCACTTT.

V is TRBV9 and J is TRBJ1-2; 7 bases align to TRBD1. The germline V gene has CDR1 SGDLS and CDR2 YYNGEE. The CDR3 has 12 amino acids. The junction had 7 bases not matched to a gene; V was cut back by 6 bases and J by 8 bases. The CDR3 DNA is TGTGCCAGCATGCGGACAGGCGGAGGCTACACCTTC. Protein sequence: CASMRTGGGYTF.

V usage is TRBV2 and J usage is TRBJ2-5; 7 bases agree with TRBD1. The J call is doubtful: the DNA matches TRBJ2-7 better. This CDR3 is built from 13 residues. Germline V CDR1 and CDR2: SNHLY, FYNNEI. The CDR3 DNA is TGTGCCAGCATACGGGGACAGTCCTACGAGCAGTACTTC. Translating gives CASIRGQSYEQYF.

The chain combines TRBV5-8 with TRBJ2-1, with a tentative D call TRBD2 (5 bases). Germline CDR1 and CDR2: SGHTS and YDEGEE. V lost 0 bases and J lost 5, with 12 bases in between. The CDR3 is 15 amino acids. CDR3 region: CASSLAAEAHNEQFF. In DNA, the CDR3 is TGTGCCAGCAGCTTGGCCGCGGAGGCGCACAATGAGCAGTTCTTC. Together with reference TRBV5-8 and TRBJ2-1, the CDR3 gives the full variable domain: EAGVTQSPTHLIKTRGQQATLRCSPISGHTSVYWYQQALGLGLQFLLWYDEGEERNRGNFPPRFSGRQFPNYSSELNVNALELEDSALYLCASSLAAEAHNEQFFGPGTRLTVL.

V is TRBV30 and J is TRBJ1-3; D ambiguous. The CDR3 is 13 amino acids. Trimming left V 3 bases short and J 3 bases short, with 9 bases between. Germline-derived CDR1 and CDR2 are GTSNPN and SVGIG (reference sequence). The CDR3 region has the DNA TGTGCCTGGAGGGAGGGTGGTGGAAACACCATATATTTT. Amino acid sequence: CAWREGGGNTIYF.

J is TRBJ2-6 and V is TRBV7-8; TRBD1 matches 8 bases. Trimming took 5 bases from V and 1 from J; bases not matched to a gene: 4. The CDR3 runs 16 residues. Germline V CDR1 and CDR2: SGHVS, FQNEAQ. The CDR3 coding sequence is TGTGCCAGCAGCGCCAGGGGGCCTTCTGGGGCCAACGTCCTGACTTTC. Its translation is CASSARGPSGANVLTF.

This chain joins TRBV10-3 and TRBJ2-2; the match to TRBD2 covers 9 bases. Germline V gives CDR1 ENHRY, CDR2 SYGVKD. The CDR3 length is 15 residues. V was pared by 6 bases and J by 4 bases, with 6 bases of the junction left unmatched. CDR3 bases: TGTGCCATCAGGAGGGCGGGGGGGTTCACCGGGGAGCTGTTTTTT. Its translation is CAIRRAGGFTGELFF.

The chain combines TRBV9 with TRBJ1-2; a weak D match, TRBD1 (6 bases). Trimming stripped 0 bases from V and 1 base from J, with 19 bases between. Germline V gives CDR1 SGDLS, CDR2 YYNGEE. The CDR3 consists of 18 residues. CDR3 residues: CASSVVPISGGSNYGYTF. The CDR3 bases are TGTGCCAGCAGCGTAGTCCCCATCTCTGGGGGCAGTAACTATGGCTACACCTTC.

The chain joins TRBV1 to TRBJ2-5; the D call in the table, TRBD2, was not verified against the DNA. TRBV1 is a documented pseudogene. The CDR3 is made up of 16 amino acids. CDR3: CTSSHSRGTAQETQYF. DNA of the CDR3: TGCACCAGCAGCCACTCTCGCGGGACTGCACAAGAGACCCAGTACTTC.

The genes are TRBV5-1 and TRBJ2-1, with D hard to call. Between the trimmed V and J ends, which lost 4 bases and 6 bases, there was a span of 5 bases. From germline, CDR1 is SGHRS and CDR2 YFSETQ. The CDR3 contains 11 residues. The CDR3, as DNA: TGCGCCAGCAGCCTGCGCAATGAGCAGTTCTTC. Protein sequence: CASSLRNEQFF.

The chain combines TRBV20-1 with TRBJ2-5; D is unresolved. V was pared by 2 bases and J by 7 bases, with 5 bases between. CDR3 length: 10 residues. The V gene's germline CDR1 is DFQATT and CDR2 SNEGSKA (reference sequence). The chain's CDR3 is CSARRGTQYF. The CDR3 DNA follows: TGCAGTGCTAGAAGAGGGACCCAGTACTTC.

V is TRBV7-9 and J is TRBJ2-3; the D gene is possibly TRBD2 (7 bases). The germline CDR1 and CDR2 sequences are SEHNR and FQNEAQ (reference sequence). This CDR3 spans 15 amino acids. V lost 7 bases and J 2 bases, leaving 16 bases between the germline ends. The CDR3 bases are TGTGCCAGCAACATGGAGGGGGGGTACACAGATACGCAGTATTTT. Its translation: CASNMEGGYTDTQYF.

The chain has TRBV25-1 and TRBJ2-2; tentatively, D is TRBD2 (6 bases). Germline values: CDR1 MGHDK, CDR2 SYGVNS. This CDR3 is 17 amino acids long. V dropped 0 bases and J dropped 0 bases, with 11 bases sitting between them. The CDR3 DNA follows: TGTGCCAGCAGTGAATACTTAGGGACTCCGAACACCGGGGAGCTGTTTTTT. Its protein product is CASSEYLGTPNTGELFF.

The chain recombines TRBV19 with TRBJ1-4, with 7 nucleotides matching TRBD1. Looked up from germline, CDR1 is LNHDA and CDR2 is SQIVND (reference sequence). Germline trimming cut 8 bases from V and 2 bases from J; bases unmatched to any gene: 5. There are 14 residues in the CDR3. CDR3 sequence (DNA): TGTGCCAGTCTTAAGACAGGGACTAATGAAAAACTGTTTTTT. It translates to CASLKTGTNEKLFF. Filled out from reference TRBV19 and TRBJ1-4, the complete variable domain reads DGGITQSPKYLFRKEGQNVTLSCEQNLNHDAMYWYRQDPGQGLRLIYYSQIVNDFQKGDIAEGYSVSREKKESFPLTVTSAQKNPTAFYLCASLKTGTNEKLFFGSGTQLSVL.

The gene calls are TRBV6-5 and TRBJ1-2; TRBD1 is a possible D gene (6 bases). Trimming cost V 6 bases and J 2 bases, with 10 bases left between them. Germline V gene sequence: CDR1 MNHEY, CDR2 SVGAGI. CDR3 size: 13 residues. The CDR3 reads CASSRDINYGYTF. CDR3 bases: TGTGCCAGCAGCCGGGACATAAACTATGGCTACACCTTC.

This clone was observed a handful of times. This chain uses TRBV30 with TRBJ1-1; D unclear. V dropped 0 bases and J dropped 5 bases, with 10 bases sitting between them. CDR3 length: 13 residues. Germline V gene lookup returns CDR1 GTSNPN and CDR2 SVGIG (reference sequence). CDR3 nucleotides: TGTGCCTGGAGTGTACAACCGGGGACTGAAGCTTTCTTT. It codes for CAWSVQPGTEAFF.

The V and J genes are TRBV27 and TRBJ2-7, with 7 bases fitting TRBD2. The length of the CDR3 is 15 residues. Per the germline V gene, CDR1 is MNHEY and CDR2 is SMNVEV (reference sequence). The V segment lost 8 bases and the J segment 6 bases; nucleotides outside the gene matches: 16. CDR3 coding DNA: TGTGCCAGCGGCAGGATCAGCGGGGAGGGTGGCGAGCAGTACTTC. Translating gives CASGRISGEGGEQYF.